Below are 15 T cell receptor beta chains sequenced from a single sample in a study of blood T cell repertoires in COVID-19. Sequenced by immunoSEQ multiplex PCR; TCRdb stores in-frame clones only, minus some. The sample includes approximately 200,000 clones, 80% to 90% of them seen just once. The sample taken for sequencing was PBMCs or T cells enriched from blood (not recorded which). These receptors were obtained from a woman in her late teens or twenties in a cohort exposed to, infected with or recovered from COVID-19 (not recorded which).

A remark on this clone: Other DNA variants within this sample encode the same CDR3. The chain has TRBV2 and TRBJ1-2; 7 positions agree with TRBD1. V was pared by 3 bases and J by 2 bases, with 0 bases of the junction left unmatched. The CDR3 runs 13 residues. Germline CDR1 and CDR2: SNHLY and FYNNEI. For the CDR3, the DNA is TGTGCCAGCAGTGAGACAGGGAACTATGGCTACACCTTC. Its translation is CASSETGNYGYTF.

The chain joins TRBV11-3 to TRBJ2-3, with 9 bases fitting TRBD2. J gave up 2 bases and V 6 bases, and 18 bases lay outside the gene matches. Germline CDR1 reads SGHNT; CDR2 reads YENEEA. This CDR3 region has 19 residues. The DNA for the CDR3 is TGTGCCAGCAGACTACTAGCGGGCACTATGACCCAGCTCACAGATACGCAGTATTTT. Protein product: CASRLLAGTMTQLTDTQYF.

The table lists this clone with a count of one. The V call is TRBV24-1, the J call TRBJ2-3; 8 bases agree with TRBD1. CDR1 is KGHDR, CDR2 SFDVKD, per germline. This CDR3 region has 15 residues. The junction had 4 bases not matched to a gene; V was cut back by 4 bases and J by 2 bases. As DNA, the CDR3 is TGTGCCACCAGTGACCCAGGGGGCCCCACAGATACGCAGTATTTT. It specifies CATSDPGGPTDTQYF.

The V and J genes are TRBV5-4 and TRBJ2-3, with 9 bases fitting TRBD1. The trim removed 2 bases at V and 3 bases at J, leaving 4 bases unmatched. The germline CDR1 and CDR2 sequences are SGHNT and YYREEE (reference sequence). The CDR3 extends over 15 amino acids. The DNA of the CDR3 is TGTGCCAGCAGCTTATCGACAGGGGGTACAGATACGCAGTATTTT. This gives the protein CASSLSTGGTDTQYF.

The chain uses TRBV19 and TRBJ1-1; 9 bases fit TRBD1. The CDR3 contains 15 residues. V was clipped by 7 bases and J by 1 base; unmatched bases: 7. CDR1 is LNHDA and CDR2 is SQIVND in the germline V gene (reference sequence). The CDR3 DNA follows: TGTGCCAGTAAGACACCGGGACAGGGGAACACTGAAGCTTTCTTT. Translated, it gives CASKTPGQGNTEAFF.

This clone was picked up one time. This chain uses TRBV7-2 with TRBJ2-7; 12 bases fit TRBD2. The CDR3 extends over 16 amino acids. CDR1 is SGHTA, CDR2 FQGNSA, per germline. Trimming took 5 bases from V and 3 from J; bases not matched to a gene: 8. The CDR3 protein is CASSPQRLAGDYEQYF. CDR3 coding DNA: TGTGCCAGCAGCCCCCAGAGACTAGCGGGAGACTACGAGCAGTACTTC.

V gene TRBV7-9 combines with J gene TRBJ1-1; no reliable D call. V shed 5 bases and J shed 1 base, with 8 bases lying between them. Germline V gene lookup returns CDR1 SEHNR and CDR2 FQNEAQ (reference sequence). CDR3 length: 13 residues. The CDR3 nucleotides read TGTGCCAGCAGCAAGCAAAGGAACACTGAAGCTTTCTTT. Amino acids: CASSKQRNTEAFF.

This CDR3 reads CASTEPGHGTGELFF. CDR3 nucleotides: TGTGCCAGCACCGAGCCGGGACATGGGACCGGGGAGCTGTTTTTT. This chain links TRBV2 with TRBJ2-2, with D tentatively TRBD1 (6 bases). V was pared by 7 bases and J by 5 bases, with 17 bases between. From germline, CDR1 is SNHLY and CDR2 FYNNEI. This CDR3 spans 15 amino acids.

This clone was counted between two and nine times. This chain joins TRBV30 and TRBJ2-5; possible D gene TRBD2, 5 bases. Looked up from germline, CDR1 is GTSNPN and CDR2 is SVGIG (reference sequence). This CDR3 region has 13 residues. V dropped 3 bases and J dropped 3 bases, with 11 bases sitting between them. The CDR3 DNA reads as TGTGCCTGGAGGAAGGTGGGAGAAGAGACCCAGTACTTC. It translates to CAWRKVGEETQYF.

This CDR3 is CATSDSWGLRNEQFF. In DNA form, the CDR3 reads TGTGCCACCAGTGATTCTTGGGGCCTGAGGAATGAGCAGTTCTTC. The V call is TRBV24-1, the J call TRBJ2-1; a possible D gene is TRBD1 (5 bases). Germline lookup yields CDR1 KGHDR and CDR2 SFDVKD. The ends were cut back, 2 bases at V and 7 bases at J, with 14 bases in the middle. The CDR3 is 15 residues long.

The J gene is TRBJ2-7, the V gene TRBV7-9, with D perhaps matching TRBD2 (5 bases). V lost 5 bases, J lost 0 bases, and 14 bases lay in between. This CDR3 is 15 amino acids long. Germline CDR1 and CDR2: SEHNR and FQNEAQ (reference sequence). CDR3 residues: CASSPDVASSYEQYF. The CDR3 DNA sequence: TGTGCCAGCAGCCCCGACGTAGCGTCCTCCTACGAGCAGTACTTC.

This CDR3 is CASSSLGTGRVNEQFF. The DNA for the CDR3 is TGTGCCAGCAGTTCCCTCGGGACAGGGCGGGTGAATGAGCAGTTCTTC. The V gene is TRBV28, the J gene TRBJ2-1; TRBD1 matches at 9 bases. CDR3 length: 16 residues. Germline V gene sequence: CDR1 MDHEN, CDR2 SYDVKM. V trimming: 4 bases; J trimming: 7 bases; junction bases outside the gene matches: 11.

The chain carries TRBV19 and TRBJ2-3, with D tentatively TRBD2 (5 bases). The CDR3 totals 14 residues. Trimming took 3 bases from V and 6 from J, leaving 13 bases between them. Germline CDR1 is LNHDA and CDR2 is SQIVND (reference sequence). CDR3 region: CASSMLREIDTQYF. The CDR3 nucleotides are TGTGCCAGTAGTATGTTGAGGGAGATCGATACGCAGTATTTT. The full variable domain, rest sourced from reference TRBV19 and TRBJ2-3, is DGGITQSPKYLFRKEGQNVTLSCEQNLNHDAMYWYRQDPGQGLRLIYYSQIVNDFQKGDIAEGYSVSREKKESFPLTVTSAQKNPTAFYLCASSMLREIDTQYFGPGTRLTVL.

This clone was observed once. CDR3 DNA: TGTGCCAGTAGCCGGGGACAGGGTGATGGCTACACCTTC. Amino acid sequence: CASSRGQGDGYTF. This chain joins TRBV19 and TRBJ1-2; 9 nucleotides align to TRBD1. The CDR3 has 13 amino acids. V was clipped by 6 bases and J by 6 bases; unmatched bases: 5. Looked up from germline, CDR1 is LNHDA and CDR2 is SQIVND (reference sequence).

The chain combines TRBV2 with TRBJ2-7; TRBD1 matches at 8 bases. V shed 7 bases and J 5 bases; nucleotides not matched to a gene: 7. There are 13 residues in the CDR3. The germline gives CDR1 SNHLY, CDR2 FYNNEI. The CDR3 loop reads CASKGQGPHEQYF. CDR3 nucleotide sequence: TGTGCCAGCAAAGGACAGGGCCCGCACGAGCAGTACTTC.